This TCR beta chain was captured by sequencing in a study of blood T cell repertoires in COVID-19. The overall study: From the United States, Italy and Spain came samples of acute and convalescent COVID-19. T cells, B-cell-depleted T cells, or PBMCs provided the cDNA or gDNA that served as material.

In the original workflow: Scientists estimated how many nucleated cells there were by amplifying reference gene primers. Clones were sequenced by immunoSEQ multiplex PCR, and TCRdb holds only the in-frame ones, with some missing. The V and J calls and the clone size are those of that table, but D and trimming were determined from the DNA. The sample has around 700,000 clones, about 90% seen once. Germline lookup yields CDR1 LGHNA and CDR2 YSLEER. The CDR3 sequence is 18 residues long. V was pared by 0 bases and J by 5 bases, with 19 bases between. This clone was observed a few times. Material: peripheral blood. The V gene is TRBV4-3, the J gene TRBJ1-4, with a weak D call TRBD1 (6 bases). The sequence was collected from a woman aged 18-29 years with acute or convalescent COVID-19. The CDR3 protein is CASSQERVLQGLNEKLFF. As DNA, the CDR3 is TGCGCCAGCAGCCAAGAGAGGGTACTACAGGGCCTAAATGAAAAACTGTTTTTT.